This TCR beta chain was recovered during a study of blood T cells in healthy people across ages. Study-wide results and caveats: Per million T cells, TCR beta diversity dropped about linearly as age rose.

With a J-beta primer mix and a sample-barcoded 5' primer, a second PCR ran roughly 6 to 11 cycles. The template-switch adaptor was a 5' adaptor with 12 random nucleotides. It tagged each cDNA molecule. TCRdb passed the 5' RACE reads through MiXCR, listing each CDR3 protein once. This table holds around 710,000 distinct CDR3 sequences, about 42% found once. Remarks on this clonotype: What it binds is not known.

Trimming pared 0 bases from V and 4 bases from J, leaving 4 bases between. CDR3 length: 13 amino acids. Germline-derived CDR1 and CDR2 are SGHRS and YFSETQ. Collection of 8.5 to 10 milliliters of peripheral blood was performed for each donor. The authors extracted at least 5 micrograms of total RNA per sample. The TCR sequence derives from a woman between 55 and 75 years old in good health. The sample was blood. V and J are TRBV5-1 and TRBJ2-2; no clear D gene. CDR3 loop: CASSLEGTGELFF. In DNA form, the CDR3 reads TGCGCCAGCAGCTTGGAAGGCACCGGGGAGCTGTTTTTT.